The 24 T cell receptor beta chains given below trace back to one sample, sequenced in a study of CD8 T cells in ankylosing spondylitis. TCRdb processed the 5' RACE reads anew with MiXCR; each CDR3 protein has one entry. The repertoire holds 200,000 to 300,000 distinct CDR3 sequences, with about 9.1% as singletons. Sample: blood, either unsorted or a sorted T cell fraction (not recorded which). These receptor sequences come from a male donor with ankylosing spondylitis or in good health (not recorded which).

This clonotype was counted a few times. The CDR3 spells CSVGDRGAIGTEAFF. The CDR3 bases are TGCAGTGTGGGGGACAGGGGGGCAATAGGCACTGAAGCTTTCTTT. The rearrangement joins TRBV20-1 to TRBJ1-1, with 11 bases fitting TRBD1. Unmatched junction bases numbered 11, after V lost 7 bases and J lost 4 bases. The CDR3 length is 15 residues. CDR1 is DFQATT and CDR2 is SNEGSKA in the germline V gene (reference sequence).

This clonotype was seen ten or more times. The CDR3: CASSLHGRAVADTQYF. The DNA of the CDR3 is TGTGCCAGCAGTTTACACGGGAGGGCCGTCGCAGATACGCAGTATTTT. The chain couples TRBV27 to TRBJ2-3, with TRBD2 matching over 8 bases. The germline CDR1 and CDR2 sequences are MNHEY and SMNVEV (reference sequence). The CDR3 has 16 residues. The V segment lost 2 bases and the J segment 4 bases; nucleotides outside the gene matches: 8.

This clonotype was detected ten times or more. The rearrangement uses TRBV9 and TRBJ1-1; D not certain. Germline CDR1 and CDR2: SGDLS and YYNGEE. The CDR3 runs to 14 residues. V was trimmed by 2 bases and J by 3 bases, leaving 11 bases between them. The CDR3: CASSVHGLDTEAFF. CDR3 bases: TGTGCCAGCAGCGTCCACGGTTTGGACACTGAAGCTTTCTTT.

This clonotype was detected many times. This rearrangement joins TRBV5-5 to TRBJ1-2, with D perhaps matching TRBD1 (6 bases). In germline, CDR1 is SGHKS, CDR2 YYEKEE (reference sequence). The CDR3 sequence is 15 residues long. Trimming pared 0 bases from V and 8 bases from J, leaving 17 bases between. In nucleotides, the CDR3 is TGTGCCAGCAGCTTGGTCGGTGGGGCAGGGGACGGCTACACCTTC. It specifies CASSLVGGAGDGYTF.

This clonotype was seen a few times. This chain joins TRBV19 and TRBJ1-4; 11 nucleotides agree with TRBD1. Germline CDR1 and CDR2: LNHDA and SQIVND (reference sequence). This CDR3 contains 15 residues. V shed 4 bases and J 8 bases; nucleotides not matched to a gene: 6. Here the CDR3 DNA reads TGTGCCAGTAGTAGCCGGACAGGGGGCGGGGAAAAACTGTTTTTT. This encodes CASSSRTGGGEKLFF.

This clonotype was found many times. The chain employs TRBV12-3 or TRBV12-4 and TRBJ1-2; D is perhaps TRBD1 (6 bases). V lost 5 bases to trimming and J lost 5 bases, with 15 bases between them. The CDR3 runs 14 residues. In DNA, the CDR3 is TGTGCCAGCAGTCACAGGGTACTGGGGTATGGCTACACCTTC. Amino acids: CASSHRVLGYGYTF.

This clonotype has ten or more counts. The chain recombines TRBV29-1 with TRBJ2-3; no firm D call. Germline CDR1 reads SQVTM; CDR2 reads ANQGSEA. Trimming left V 4 bases short and J 7 bases short, with 9 bases between. The CDR3 contains 11 residues. As DNA, the CDR3 is TGCAGCGTTGGTGACTTACATACGCAGTATTTT. Translating gives CSVGDLHTQYF.

V and J are TRBV11-2 and TRBJ2-5, with 7 bases identical to TRBD2. Trimming at V came to 1 base and at J to 4 bases, leaving 6 bases not matched to a gene. Germline CDR1 SGHAT, CDR2 FQNNGV. The CDR3 runs to 15 residues. DNA of the CDR3: TGTGCCAGCAGCTTAGTCGGCGGGAGCGGAGAGACCCAGTACTTC. The encoded protein is CASSLVGGSGETQYF.

The rearrangement uses TRBV7-9 and TRBJ2-3; weak D call: TRBD2 (6 bases). Trimming left V 4 bases short and J 6 bases short, with 14 bases between. Germline CDR1 and CDR2: SEHNR and FQNEAQ (reference sequence). The CDR3 covers 14 residues. CDR3 DNA: TGTGCCAGCAGCTCGGGACGGAGGGCGGATACGCAGTATTTT. It encodes CASSSGRRADTQYF.

This clonotype was seen repeatedly, ten times or more. This chain uses TRBV4-1 with TRBJ2-3, with TRBD2 matching 8 bases. The CDR3 runs 14 residues. The germline gives CDR1 MGHRA, CDR2 YSYEKL. Trimming cost V 0 bases and J 5 bases; bases outside gene matches: 1. Here the CDR3 reads CASSQEREEDTQYF. The CDR3 DNA follows: TGCGCCAGCAGCCAAGAGCGGGAGGAAGATACGCAGTATTTT.

In this sample, this clonotype turned up many times. The V and J genes are TRBV7-6 and TRBJ2-5, with D possibly being TRBD1 (5 bases). Trimming cost V 4 bases and J 5 bases, with 23 bases left between them. This CDR3 comprises 17 residues. Germline CDR1 reads SGHVS; CDR2 reads FNYEAQ. CDR3 protein: CASSSYGGGASSETQYF. CDR3 coding DNA: TGTGCCAGCAGCTCCTACGGCGGTGGGGCTAGTTCGGAGACCCAGTACTTC.

In its sample, this clonotype was seen many times. The chain couples TRBV19 to TRBJ2-2, with D uncertain. Trimming removed 1 base at V and 4 bases at J, with 4 bases between. CDR3 size: 13 residues. From germline, CDR1 is LNHDA and CDR2 SQIVND (reference sequence). The CDR3 DNA reads TGTGCCAGTAGTATAGGACCCACCGGGGAGCTGTTTTTT. This encodes CASSIGPTGELFF.

This clonotype appeared many times. The chain recombines TRBV5-1 with TRBJ2-3; a possible D gene is TRBD2 (6 bases). Germline assignment: CDR1 SGHRS and CDR2 YFSETQ. The CDR3 spans 15 residues. V gave up 4 bases and J gave up 0 bases, with 12 bases separating them. The CDR3 loop reads CASSATGTSTDTQYF. The CDR3 region has the DNA TGCGCCAGCAGCGCGACCGGGACTAGCACAGATACGCAGTATTTT.

This clonotype was recorded many times. V is TRBV7-2 and J is TRBJ2-1, with 7 bases that match TRBD2. The CDR3 is 14 amino acids. Germline-derived CDR1 and CDR2 are SGHTA and FQGNSA. Unmatched junction bases numbered 7, after V lost 2 bases and J lost 9 bases. The CDR3 region is CASSLKRGIGEQFF. CDR3 in DNA: TGTGCCAGCAGCTTAAAGCGGGGTATCGGTGAGCAGTTCTTC.

This clonotype was detected only a few times. V and J are TRBV5-5 and TRBJ2-7; tentatively, D is TRBD1 (6 bases). Germline CDR1 and CDR2: SGHKS and YYEKEE (reference sequence). The CDR3 has 14 residues. V lost 4 bases, J lost 6 bases, and 17 bases lay in between. CDR3 amino acids: CASSPGTGSGEQYF. Written as DNA, the CDR3 is TGTGCCAGCAGCCCCGGTACAGGGTCAGGCGAGCAGTACTTC. Drawing the rest from reference TRBV5-5 and TRBJ2-7, the complete variable domain is DAGVTQSPTHLIKTRGQQVTLRCSPISGHKSVSWYQQVLGQGPQFIFQYYEKEERGRGNFPDRFSARQFPNYSSELNVNALLLGDSALYLCASSPGTGSGEQYFGPGTRLTVT.

The sample holds many counts of this clonotype. The V and J genes are TRBV9 and TRBJ2-1; D unclear. Germline CDR1 and CDR2: SGDLS and YYNGEE. The CDR3 loop spans 19 amino acids. V gave up 3 bases and J gave up 0 bases, with 22 bases separating them. The CDR3 coding sequence is TGTGCCAGCAGCGGGCCCTATGAGACGAGGCTGAGCTCCTACAATGAGCAGTTCTTC. Protein product: CASSGPYETRLSSYNEQFF.

The chain is built from TRBV7-9 and TRBJ2-5, with 9 nucleotides matching TRBD1. The CDR3 spans 15 residues. CDR1 and CDR2 from the germline V gene are SEHNR and FQNEAQ (reference sequence). Losses at the gene ends were 3 bases for V and 3 bases for J; bases not matched to a gene: 5. The CDR3 protein is CASSLAGTGKETQYF. In DNA, the CDR3 is TGTGCCAGCAGCTTGGCCGGGACAGGGAAAGAGACCCAGTACTTC.

A word on this clonotype: A read error is possible here, since a much larger clone lies one base away. The gene calls are TRBV4-3 and TRBJ2-7; 8 positions agree with TRBD1. Germline CDR1 reads LGHNA; CDR2 reads YSLEER. V lost 0 bases to trimming and J lost 8 bases; unmatched junction nucleotides: 3. This CDR3 has 13 residues. The CDR3 protein is CASSQDTGGKQYV. The CDR3 DNA sequence: TGCGCCAGCAGCCAAGATACAGGGGGGAAGCAGTACGTC.

This clonotype was counted at least ten times. The chain has TRBV12-3 or TRBV12-4 and TRBJ2-2; 10 bases fit TRBD1. The CDR3 spans 16 residues. V gave up 5 bases and J gave up 6 bases; unmatched junction bases: 9. Written as DNA, the CDR3 is TGTGCCAGCAGTCCGATCGACAGGGGGCTTGCCGGGGAGCTGTTTTTT. This codes for CASSPIDRGLAGELFF.

This clonotype was picked up a small number of times. The genes are TRBV7-2 and TRBJ2-3; 10 bases match TRBD2. The V segment lost 0 bases and the J segment 3 bases; nucleotides outside the gene matches: 6. Germline V gene lookup returns CDR1 SGHTA and CDR2 FQGNSA. This CDR3 has 17 amino acids. In nucleotides, the CDR3 is TGTGCCAGCAGCTTAGCCAGACTAGCGGGTAGAACAGATACGCAGTATTTT. Translation gives CASSLARLAGRTDTQYF.

The chain recombines TRBV6-2 or TRBV6-3 with TRBJ2-5, with TRBD2 matching over 7 bases. Germline lookup yields CDR1 MNHEY and CDR2 SVGEGT. Unmatched junction bases numbered 10, after V lost 10 bases and J lost 2 bases. The CDR3 spans 14 residues. For the CDR3, the DNA is TGTGCCATCAAGGGGACTACCTTACAAGAGACCCAGTACTTC. Translation gives CAIKGTTLQETQYF.

This clonotype came up many times. One end of the junction fails to match germline, which may point to a read error. The chain employs TRBV9 and TRBJ2-1; a possible D gene is TRBD2 (6 bases). CDR1 and CDR2 from the germline V gene are SGDLS and YYNGEE. The CDR3 sequence is 14 residues long. CDR3 residues: CASSVGEAYSEQFF. The CDR3 bases are TGTGCCAGCAGCGTAGGGGAGGCCTACAGTGAGCAGTTCTTC.

Ten or more counts support this clonotype. J is TRBJ1-2 and V is TRBV6-1; 7 bases agree with TRBD1. V was pared by 7 bases and J by 4 bases, with 6 bases of the junction left unmatched. CDR1 MNHNS and CDR2 SASEGT come from the germline V gene. This CDR3 region has 13 residues. The CDR3 region has the DNA TGTGCCAGCATAGTACAGGGGAGCTATGGCTACACCTTC. Translating gives CASIVQGSYGYTF.

V is TRBV12-3 or TRBV12-4 and J is TRBJ2-1, with TRBD2 as a possible D gene (6 bases). CDR3 size: 16 residues. V was trimmed by 5 bases and J by 2 bases, leaving 16 bases between them. The CDR3 DNA sequence: TGTGCCAGCAGTGCGACACTAGCCCTAACCTACAATGAGCAGTTCTTC. Translated, it gives CASSATLALTYNEQFF.